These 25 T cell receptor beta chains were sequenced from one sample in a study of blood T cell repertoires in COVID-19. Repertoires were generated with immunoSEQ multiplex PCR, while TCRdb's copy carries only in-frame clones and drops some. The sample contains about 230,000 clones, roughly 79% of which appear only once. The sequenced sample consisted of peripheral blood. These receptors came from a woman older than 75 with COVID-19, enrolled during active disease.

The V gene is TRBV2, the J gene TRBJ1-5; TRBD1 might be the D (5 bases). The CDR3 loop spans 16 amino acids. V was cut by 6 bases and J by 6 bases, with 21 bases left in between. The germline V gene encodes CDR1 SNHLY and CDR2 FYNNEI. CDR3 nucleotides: TGTGCCAGCAGCTCCGATAGGGGCCGGGCTGGTCAGCCCCAGCATTTT. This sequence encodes CASSSDRGRAGQPQHF.

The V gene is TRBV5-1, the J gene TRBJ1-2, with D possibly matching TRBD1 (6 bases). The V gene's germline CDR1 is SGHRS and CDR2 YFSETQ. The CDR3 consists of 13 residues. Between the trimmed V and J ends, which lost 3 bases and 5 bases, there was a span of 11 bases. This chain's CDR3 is CASSWTEPYGYTF. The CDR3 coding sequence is TGCGCCAGCAGCTGGACAGAGCCGTATGGCTACACCTTC.

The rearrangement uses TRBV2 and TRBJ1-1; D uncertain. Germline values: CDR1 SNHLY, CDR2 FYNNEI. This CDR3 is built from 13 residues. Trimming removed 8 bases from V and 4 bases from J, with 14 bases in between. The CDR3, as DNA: TGTGCCAGCCAGTTCTGGCAGTTCACTGAAGCTTTCTTT. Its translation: CASQFWQFTEAFF.

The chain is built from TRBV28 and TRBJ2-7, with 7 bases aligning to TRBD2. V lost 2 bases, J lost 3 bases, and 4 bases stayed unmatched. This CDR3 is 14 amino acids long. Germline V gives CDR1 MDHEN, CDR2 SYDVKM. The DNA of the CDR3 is TGTGCCAGCAGTTTACGTGGGAGGGACTACGAGCAGTACTTC. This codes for CASSLRGRDYEQYF.

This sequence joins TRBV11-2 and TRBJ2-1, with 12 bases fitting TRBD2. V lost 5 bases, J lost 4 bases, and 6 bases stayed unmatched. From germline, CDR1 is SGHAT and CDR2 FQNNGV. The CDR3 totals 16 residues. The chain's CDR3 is CASSAQTSGGYNEQFF. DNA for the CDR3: TGTGCCAGCAGCGCCCAAACTAGCGGGGGGTACAATGAGCAGTTCTTC.

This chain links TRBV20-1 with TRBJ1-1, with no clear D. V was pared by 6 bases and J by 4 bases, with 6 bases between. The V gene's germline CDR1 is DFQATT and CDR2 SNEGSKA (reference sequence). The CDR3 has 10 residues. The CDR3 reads CSATITEAFF. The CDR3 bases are TGCAGTGCAACTATCACTGAAGCTTTCTTT.

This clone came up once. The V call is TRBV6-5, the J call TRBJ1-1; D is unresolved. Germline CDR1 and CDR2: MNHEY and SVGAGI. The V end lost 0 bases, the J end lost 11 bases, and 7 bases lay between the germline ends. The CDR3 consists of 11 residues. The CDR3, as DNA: TGTGCCAGCAGTTACTCCCTGAGGGCTTTCTTT. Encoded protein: CASSYSLRAFF.

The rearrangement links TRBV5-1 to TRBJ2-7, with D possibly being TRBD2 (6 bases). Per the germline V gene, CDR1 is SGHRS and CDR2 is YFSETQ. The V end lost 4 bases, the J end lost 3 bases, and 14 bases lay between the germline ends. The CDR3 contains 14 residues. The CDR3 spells CASSGRDWDYEQYF. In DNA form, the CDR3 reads TGCGCCAGCAGCGGCCGGGACTGGGACTACGAGCAGTACTTC.

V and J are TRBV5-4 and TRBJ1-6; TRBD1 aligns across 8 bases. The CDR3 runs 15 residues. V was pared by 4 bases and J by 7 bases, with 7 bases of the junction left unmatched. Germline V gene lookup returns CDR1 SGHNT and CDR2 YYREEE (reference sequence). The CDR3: CASSTKDRVNSPLHF. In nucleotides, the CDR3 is TGTGCCAGCAGCACTAAGGACAGGGTAAATTCACCCCTCCACTTT.

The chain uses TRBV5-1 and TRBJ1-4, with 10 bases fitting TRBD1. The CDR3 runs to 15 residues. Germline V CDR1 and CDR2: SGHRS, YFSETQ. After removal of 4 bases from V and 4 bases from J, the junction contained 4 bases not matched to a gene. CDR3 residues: CASSRQGANNEKLFF. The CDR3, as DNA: TGCGCCAGCAGCCGACAGGGGGCGAATAATGAAAAACTGTTTTTT.

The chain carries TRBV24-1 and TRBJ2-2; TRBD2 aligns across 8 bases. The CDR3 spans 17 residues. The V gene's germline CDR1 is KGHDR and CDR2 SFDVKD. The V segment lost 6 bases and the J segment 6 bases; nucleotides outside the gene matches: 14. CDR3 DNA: TGTGCCACCAGTAGGGTAGCCAGCGGGAGAGGCTCCGGGGAGCTGTTTTTT. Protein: CATSRVASGRGSGELFF.

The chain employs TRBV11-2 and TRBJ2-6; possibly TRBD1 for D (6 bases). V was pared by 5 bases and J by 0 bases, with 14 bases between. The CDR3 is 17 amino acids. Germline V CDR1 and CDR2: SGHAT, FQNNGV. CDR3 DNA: TGTGCCAGCAGCCATTGGACAGTGACCTCTGGGGCCAACGTCCTGACTTTC. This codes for CASSHWTVTSGANVLTF.

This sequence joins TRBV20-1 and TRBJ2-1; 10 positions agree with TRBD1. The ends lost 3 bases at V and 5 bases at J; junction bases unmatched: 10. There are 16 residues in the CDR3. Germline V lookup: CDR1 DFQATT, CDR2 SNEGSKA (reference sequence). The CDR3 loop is CSASAAGTGVNNEQFF. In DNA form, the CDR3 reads TGCAGTGCTAGTGCCGCCGGGACAGGGGTCAACAATGAGCAGTTCTTC.

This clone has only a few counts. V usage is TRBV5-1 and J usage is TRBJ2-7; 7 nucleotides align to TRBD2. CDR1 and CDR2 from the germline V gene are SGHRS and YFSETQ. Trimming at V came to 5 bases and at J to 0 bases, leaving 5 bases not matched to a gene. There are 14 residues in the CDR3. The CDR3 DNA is TGCGCCAGCAGACGTGGCGGGAGCTCCTACGAGCAGTACTTC. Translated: CASRRGGSSYEQYF.

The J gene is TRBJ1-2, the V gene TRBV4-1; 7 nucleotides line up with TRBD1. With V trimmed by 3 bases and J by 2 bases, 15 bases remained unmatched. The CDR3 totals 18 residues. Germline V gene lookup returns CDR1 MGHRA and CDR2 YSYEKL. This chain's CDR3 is CASSQATGRSIGNYGYTF. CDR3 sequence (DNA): TGCGCCAGCAGCCAGGCGACAGGGCGATCGATCGGCAACTATGGCTACACCTTC.

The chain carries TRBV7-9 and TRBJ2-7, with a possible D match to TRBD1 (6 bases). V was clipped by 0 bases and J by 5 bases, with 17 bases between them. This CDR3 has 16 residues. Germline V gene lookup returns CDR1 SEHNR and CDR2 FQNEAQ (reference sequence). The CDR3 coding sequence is TGTGCCAGCAGCTTAGCCCTCGGGGCAGGGGCGGACGAGCAGTACTTC. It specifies CASSLALGAGADEQYF.

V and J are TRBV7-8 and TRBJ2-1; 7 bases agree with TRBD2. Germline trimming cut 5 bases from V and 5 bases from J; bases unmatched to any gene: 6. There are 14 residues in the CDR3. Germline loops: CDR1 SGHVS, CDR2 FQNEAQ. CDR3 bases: TGTGCCAGCAGCCAAGGGACTAACCACAATGAGCAGTTCTTC. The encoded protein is CASSQGTNHNEQFF.

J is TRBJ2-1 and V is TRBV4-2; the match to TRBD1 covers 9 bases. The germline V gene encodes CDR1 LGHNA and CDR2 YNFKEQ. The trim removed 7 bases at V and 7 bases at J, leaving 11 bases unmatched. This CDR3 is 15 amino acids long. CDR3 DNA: TGTGCCAGCAATCGGCCGGGACAGGGTGTGAATGAGCAGTTCTTC. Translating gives CASNRPGQGVNEQFF.

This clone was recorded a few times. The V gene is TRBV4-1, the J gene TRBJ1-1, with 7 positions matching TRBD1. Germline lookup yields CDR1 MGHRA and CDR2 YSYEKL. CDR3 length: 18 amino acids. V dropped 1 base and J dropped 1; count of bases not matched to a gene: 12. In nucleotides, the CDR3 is TGCGCCAGCAGCCAAGTGGCGGTATTAGGGGGCCCGAACACTGAAGCTTTCTTT. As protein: CASSQVAVLGGPNTEAFF.

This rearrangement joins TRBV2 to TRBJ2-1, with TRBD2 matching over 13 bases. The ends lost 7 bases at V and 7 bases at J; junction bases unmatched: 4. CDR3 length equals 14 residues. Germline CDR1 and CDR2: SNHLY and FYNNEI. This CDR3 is CASTTSGGVNEQFF. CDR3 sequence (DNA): TGTGCCAGCACCACTAGCGGGGGGGTGAATGAGCAGTTCTTC.

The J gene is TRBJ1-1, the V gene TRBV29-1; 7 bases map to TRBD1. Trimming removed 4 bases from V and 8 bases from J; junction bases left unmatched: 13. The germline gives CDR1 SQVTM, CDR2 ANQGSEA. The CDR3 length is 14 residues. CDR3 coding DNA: TGCAGCGTTGGGAACAGGGGAAGGGGGCAGGAAGCTTTCTTT. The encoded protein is CSVGNRGRGQEAFF.

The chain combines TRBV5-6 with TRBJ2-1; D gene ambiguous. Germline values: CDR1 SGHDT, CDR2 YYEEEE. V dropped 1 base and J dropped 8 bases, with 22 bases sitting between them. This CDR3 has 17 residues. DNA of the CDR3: TGTGCCAGCAGCTTGTATTTAGTCGGATCCTATCAGGATGAGCAGTTCTTC. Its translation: CASSLYLVGSYQDEQFF.

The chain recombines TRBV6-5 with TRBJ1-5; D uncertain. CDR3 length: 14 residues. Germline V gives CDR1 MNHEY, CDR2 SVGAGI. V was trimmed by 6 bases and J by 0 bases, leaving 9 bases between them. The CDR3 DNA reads TGTGCCAGCAGCCGGGTTTTTAGCAATCAGCCCCAGCATTTT. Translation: CASSRVFSNQPQHF.

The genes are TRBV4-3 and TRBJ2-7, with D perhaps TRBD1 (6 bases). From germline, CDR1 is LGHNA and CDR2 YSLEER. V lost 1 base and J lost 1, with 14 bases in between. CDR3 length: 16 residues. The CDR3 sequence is CASSQAFGQLSYEQYF. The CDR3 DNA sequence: TGCGCCAGCAGCCAAGCCTTCGGACAGCTTTCCTACGAGCAGTACTTC.

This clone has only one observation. The CDR3 sequence: CASSRTSDSYEQYF. The CDR3 bases are TGCGCCAGCAGTCGGACTAGCGATAGCTACGAGCAGTACTTC. The chain couples TRBV4-1 to TRBJ2-7, with 9 bases matching TRBD2. CDR3 length equals 14 residues. CDR1 is MGHRA and CDR2 is YSYEKL in the germline V gene. The V gene end was trimmed by 6 bases and the J gene end by 3 bases; junction bases not matched to a gene: 6.